The TCR beta chain described here comes from a study of high-grade serous ovarian cancer treatment subgroups. Looking at the study overall: Each sample yielded on average roughly 7,500 unique TCR beta rearrangements from 13,000 or so reads.

Study-wide points: The analyses considered CDR3 and ignored CDR1 and CDR2. TCR clonal relatedness correlated positively with neoantigen level.

Of note for this clone: Its antigen is unknown.

The CDR3 totals 15 residues. From germline, CDR1 is MDHEN and CDR2 SYDVKM. Unmatched junction bases numbered 10, after V lost 4 bases and J lost 8 bases. Only in-frame clones appear in the TCRdb table, and some are missing; sequencing was by immunoSEQ multiplex PCR. The table lists 35,000 to 45,000 clones, 75% to 85% of them singletons. The tumor samples were collected prior to definitive surgery or chemotherapy. The genes are TRBV28 and TRBJ2-1; the match to TRBD2 covers 8 bases. Sequenced sample: tumor tissue. The source of this sequence is a human donor with high-grade serous ovarian cancer. This CDR3 is CASSSIGRGRHEQFF. The DNA of the CDR3 is TGTGCCAGCAGTTCAATCGGGAGGGGTAGGCATGAGCAGTTCTTC. Full variable domain (outside the CDR3, taken from reference TRBV28 and TRBJ2-1): DVKVTQSSRYLVKRTGEKVFLECVQDMDHENMFWYRQDPGLGLRLIYFSYDVKMKEKGDIPEGYSVSREKKERFSLILESASTNQTSMYLCASSSIGRGRHEQFFGPGTRLTVL.